Given below is one T cell receptor beta chain in context. The record originates from a study of T cell responses to AZD1222 COVID-19 vaccine. The method was immunoSEQ multiplex PCR; TCRdb's version includes in-frame clones alone and lacks a portion of them. Here the sample spans about 63,000 clones, 85% being singletons. Per germline, CDR1 MNHEY and CDR2 SVGAGI. V shed 7 bases, J shed 5 bases, and the junction held 7 bases outside the gene matches. The CDR3 runs to 13 residues. This clonotype was sampled from an adult in good health. This specimen was peripheral blood, taken on day 0 of AZD1222 vaccination. The V gene is TRBV6-5, the J gene TRBJ1-1; TRBD1 matches 7 bases. The chain's CDR3 is CASTRQGSTEAFF. The CDR3 DNA reads as TGTGCCAGCACTCGACAGGGAAGTACTGAAGCTTTCTTT.